A single sample gave rise to the 15 T cell receptor beta chains below, sequenced in a study of blood T cells in healthy people across ages. A second about 6 to 12 cycle PCR used barcoded and J-beta primers. MiXCR, run by TCRdb on the 5' RACE reads, gives a single entry per CDR3 protein. Of 2 million or so distinct CDR3 sequences listed, around half are singletons. The sample was blood. The receptors originated from a woman between 35 and 50 years old in good health.

V is TRBV25-1 and J is TRBJ1-2; D gene unclear. Trimming took off 4 bases at V and 3 bases at J, with 12 bases between the two ends. The CDR3 spans 14 residues. Germline V CDR1 and CDR2: MGHDK, SYGVNS. CDR3 in amino acids: CASSVDGDHYGYTF. CDR3 in DNA: TGTGCCAGCAGTGTTGACGGAGACCACTATGGCTACACCTTC.

The chain links TRBV5-1 to TRBJ1-5, with D maybe TRBD1 (5 bases). CDR3 size: 14 residues. Trimming removed 3 bases at V and 5 bases at J, with 12 bases between. Germline CDR1 and CDR2: SGHRS and YFSETQ. CDR3 DNA sequence: TGCGCCAGCAGCTACCTCGGGGGGGATCAGCCCCAGCATTTT. Translation: CASSYLGGDQPQHF.

This chain uses TRBV12-3 or TRBV12-4 with TRBJ1-2, with 8 positions matching TRBD1. V lost 6 bases and J lost 7; bases outside the gene matches: 7. This CDR3 is 13 amino acids long. The CDR3, as DNA: TGTGCCAGCAGATTCCAGGGGGCGAGTGGCTACACCTTC. Protein sequence: CASRFQGASGYTF.

This clonotype has a single count. The CDR3 sequence is CASSRRQGEQFF. The CDR3 DNA follows: TGTGCCAGCAGCCGCCGACAGGGTGAGCAGTTCTTC. The chain is built from TRBV7-6 and TRBJ2-1; 7 nucleotides line up with TRBD1. V lost 5 bases, J lost 9 bases, and 4 bases stayed unmatched. CDR1 SGHVS and CDR2 FNYEAQ come from the germline V gene. The CDR3 is 12 amino acids.

There are a few counts of this clonotype. The chain uses TRBV6-5 and TRBJ2-5, with D maybe TRBD2 (7 bases). This CDR3 is built from 10 residues. In germline, CDR1 is MNHEY, CDR2 SVGAGI. The CDR3 bases are TGTGCGGGGGGGCGCGAGACCCAGTACTTC. It yields the protein CAGGRETQYF.

This clonotype showed up just a few times. The rearrangement uses TRBV14 and TRBJ2-7; D is possibly TRBD2 (5 bases). Germline CDR1 and CDR2: SGHDN and FVKESK. The CDR3 has 14 residues. V lost 0 bases and J lost 5, with 11 bases in between. CDR3 loop: CASSQDLGVDEQYF. Here the CDR3 DNA reads TGTGCCAGCAGCCAAGACCTGGGAGTCGACGAGCAGTACTTC. Based on the CDR3 plus reference TRBV14 and TRBJ2-7, the full variable domain is EAGVTQFPSHSVIEKGQTVTLRCDPISGHDNLYWYRRVMGKEIKFLLHFVKESKQDESGMPNNRFLAERTGGTYSTLKVQPAELEDSGVYFCASSQDLGVDEQYFGPGTRLTVT.

The chain couples TRBV20-1 to TRBJ1-5; D is perhaps TRBD1 (6 bases). Germline lookup yields CDR1 DFQATT and CDR2 SNEGSKA (reference sequence). The germline V and J ends were trimmed by 7 bases and 2 bases, with 15 bases remaining between them. CDR3 length: 14 amino acids. CDR3 protein: CSGTGNVGNQPQHF. The CDR3 DNA sequence: TGCAGTGGAACAGGGAACGTTGGCAATCAGCCCCAGCATTTT.

Comment on this clonotype: One end of the junction fails to match germline, which may point to a read error. The chain carries TRBV6-6 and TRBJ2-7; the D is unclear. Judging by the DNA end, TRBJ2-5 fits better; the J call may be wrong. The CDR3 length is 15 residues. Germline CDR1 is MNHNY and CDR2 is SVGAGI (reference sequence). CDR3: CAGSPRFQSQETQYF. The CDR3 DNA reads as TGTGCCGGCAGTCCGAGATTTCAGTCACAAGAGACCCAGTACTTC.

The V call is TRBV24-1, the J call TRBJ2-1; D ambiguous. V was shortened by 3 bases and J by 4 bases, with 6 bases between the two germline ends. Germline values: CDR1 KGHDR, CDR2 SFDVKD. This CDR3 is built from 13 residues. CDR3 sequence reads: CATSDPTYNEQFF. In DNA, the CDR3 is TGTGCCACCAGTGATCCCACATACAATGAGCAGTTCTTC.

This sequence joins TRBV6-2 or TRBV6-3 and TRBJ2-3, with 14 bases identical to TRBD2. This CDR3 spans 17 amino acids. Germline values: CDR1 MNHEY, CDR2 SVGEGT. With 5 bases clipped from V and 5 bases from J, the junction kept 9 bases outside the gene matches. The CDR3 coding sequence is TGTGCCAGCAGTCCGGGACTAGCGGGGGAGCGTGGAGATACGCAGTATTTT. This encodes CASSPGLAGERGDTQYF.

This clonotype was seen only a few times. The chain links TRBV24-1 to TRBJ2-5, with 15 bases fitting TRBD2. The CDR3 spans 16 residues. The germline CDR1 and CDR2 sequences are KGHDR and SFDVKD. Trimming took 3 bases from V and 5 from J; bases not matched to a gene: 3. The CDR3 DNA reads TGTGCCACCAGTGATCCCGGGACTAGCGGGGGGGAGACCCAGTACTTC. The encoded protein is CATSDPGTSGGETQYF.

The chain has TRBV4-3 and TRBJ1-2; D is perhaps TRBD1 (6 bases). This CDR3 spans 14 amino acids. CDR1 and CDR2 (germline): LGHNA, YSLEER. V was clipped by 0 bases and J by 8 bases, with 13 bases between them. CDR3 sequence: CASSQEGRGDGYTF. The CDR3 bases are TGCGCCAGCAGCCAAGAGGGCAGGGGAGACGGCTACACCTTC.

This rearrangement joins TRBV6-6 to TRBJ2-5, with TRBD1 matching over 7 bases. The CDR3 loop spans 14 amino acids. The germline V gene has CDR1 MNHNY and CDR2 SVGAGI (reference sequence). The V gene end was trimmed by 6 bases and the J gene end by 5 bases; junction bases not matched to a gene: 9. The CDR3: CASSKQGGPETQYF. The CDR3 DNA reads as TGTGCCAGCAGCAAACAAGGGGGCCCGGAGACCCAGTACTTC.

This rearrangement joins TRBV4-3 to TRBJ2-1, with D uncertain. Germline assignment: CDR1 LGHNA and CDR2 YSLEER. V was clipped by 1 base and J by 9 bases, with 10 bases between them. The CDR3 is 13 residues long. The CDR3 DNA reads as TGCGCCAGCAGCCAAGGGATCCCGGGTGAGCAGTTCTTC. Its translation is CASSQGIPGEQFF.

The gene calls are TRBV28 and TRBJ2-3; tentative D call: TRBD2 (6 bases). The CDR3 consists of 19 residues. The germline V gene encodes CDR1 MDHEN and CDR2 SYDVKM. Deletions cut 4 bases from V and 0 bases from J, with 23 bases between. The chain's CDR3 is CASSSLWGDPTISTDTQYF. For the CDR3, the DNA is TGTGCCAGCAGTTCCCTCTGGGGGGACCCGACAATCAGCACAGATACGCAGTATTTT.